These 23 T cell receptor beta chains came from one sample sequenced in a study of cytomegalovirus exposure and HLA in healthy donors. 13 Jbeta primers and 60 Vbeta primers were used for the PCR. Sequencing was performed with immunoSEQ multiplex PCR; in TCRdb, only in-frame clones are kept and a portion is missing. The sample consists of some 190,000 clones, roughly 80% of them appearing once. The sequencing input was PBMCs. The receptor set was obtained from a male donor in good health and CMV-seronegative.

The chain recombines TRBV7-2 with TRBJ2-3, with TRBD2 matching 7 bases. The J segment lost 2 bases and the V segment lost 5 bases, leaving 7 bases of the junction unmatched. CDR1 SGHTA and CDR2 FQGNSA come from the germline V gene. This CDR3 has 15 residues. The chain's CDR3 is CASSPSGAFTDTQYF. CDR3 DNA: TGTGCCAGCAGCCCGAGCGGGGCGTTCACAGATACGCAGTATTTT.

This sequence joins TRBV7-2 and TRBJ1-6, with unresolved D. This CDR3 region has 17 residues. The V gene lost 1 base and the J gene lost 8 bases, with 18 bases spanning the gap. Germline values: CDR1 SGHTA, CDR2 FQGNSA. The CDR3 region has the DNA TGTGCCAGCAGCTTAGTTTGGAAACCCGGAGCTGATTCACCCCTCCACTTT. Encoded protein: CASSLVWKPGADSPLHF. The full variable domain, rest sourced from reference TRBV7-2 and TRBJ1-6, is GAGVSQSPSNKVTEKGKDVELRCDPISGHTALYWYRQSLGQGLEFLIYFQGNSAPDKSGLPSDRFSAERTGGSVSTLTIQRTQQEDSAVYLCASSLVWKPGADSPLHFGNGTRLTVT.

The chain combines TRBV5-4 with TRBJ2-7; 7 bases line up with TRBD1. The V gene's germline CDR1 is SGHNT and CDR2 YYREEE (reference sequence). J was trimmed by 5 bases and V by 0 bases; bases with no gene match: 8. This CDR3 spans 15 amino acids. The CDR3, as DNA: TGTGCCAGCAGCTTGGGACAGGGTGGTTGGGACGAGCAGTACTTC. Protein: CASSLGQGGWDEQYF.

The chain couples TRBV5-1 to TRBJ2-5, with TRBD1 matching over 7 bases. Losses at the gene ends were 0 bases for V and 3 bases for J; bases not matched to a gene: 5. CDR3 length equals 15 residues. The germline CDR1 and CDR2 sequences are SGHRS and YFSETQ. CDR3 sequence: CASSLVGQDKETQYF. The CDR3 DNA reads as TGCGCCAGCAGCTTGGTAGGACAGGACAAAGAGACCCAGTACTTC.

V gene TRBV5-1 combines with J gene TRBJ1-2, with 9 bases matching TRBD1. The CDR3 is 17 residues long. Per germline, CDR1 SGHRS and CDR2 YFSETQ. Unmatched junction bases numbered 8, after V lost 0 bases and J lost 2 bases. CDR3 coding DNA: TGCGCCAGCAGCTTGGATTATCGGGACAGGGAAAACTATGGCTACACCTTC. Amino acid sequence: CASSLDYRDRENYGYTF.

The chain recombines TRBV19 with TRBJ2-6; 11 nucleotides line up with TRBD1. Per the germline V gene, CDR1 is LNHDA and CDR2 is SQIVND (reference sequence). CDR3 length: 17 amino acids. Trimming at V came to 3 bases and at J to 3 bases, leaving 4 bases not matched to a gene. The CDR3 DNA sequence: TGTGCCAGTAGTATTGGACAGGGGGCGTTTGGGGCCAACGTCCTGACTTTC. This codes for CASSIGQGAFGANVLTF.

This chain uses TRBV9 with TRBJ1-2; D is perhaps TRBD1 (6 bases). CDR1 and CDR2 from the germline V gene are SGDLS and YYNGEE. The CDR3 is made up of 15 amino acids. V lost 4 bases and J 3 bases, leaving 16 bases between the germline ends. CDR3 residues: CASSPRRGAYYGYTF. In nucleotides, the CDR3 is TGTGCCAGCAGCCCCCGGCGGGGGGCGTACTATGGCTACACCTTC.

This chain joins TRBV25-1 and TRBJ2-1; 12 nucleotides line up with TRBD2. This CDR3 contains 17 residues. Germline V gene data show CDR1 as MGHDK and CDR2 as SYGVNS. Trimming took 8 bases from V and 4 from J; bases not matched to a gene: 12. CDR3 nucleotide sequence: TGTGCCAGCCAACCACCGACTAGCGGGAGACGGTACAATGAGCAGTTCTTC. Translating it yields CASQPPTSGRRYNEQFF. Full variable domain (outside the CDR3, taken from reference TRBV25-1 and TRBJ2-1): EADIYQTPRYLVIGTGKKITLECSQTMGHDKMYWYQQDPGMELHLIHYSYGVNSTEKGDLSSESTVSRIRTEHFPLTLESARPSHTSQYLCASQPPTSGRRYNEQFFGPGTRLTVL.

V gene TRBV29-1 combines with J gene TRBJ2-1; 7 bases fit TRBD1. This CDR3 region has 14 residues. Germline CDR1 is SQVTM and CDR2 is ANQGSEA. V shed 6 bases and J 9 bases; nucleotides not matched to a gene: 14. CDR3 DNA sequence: TGCAGCGTCAAGCACAGGGGTGGGCCGGGTGAGCAGTTCTTC. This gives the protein CSVKHRGGPGEQFF.

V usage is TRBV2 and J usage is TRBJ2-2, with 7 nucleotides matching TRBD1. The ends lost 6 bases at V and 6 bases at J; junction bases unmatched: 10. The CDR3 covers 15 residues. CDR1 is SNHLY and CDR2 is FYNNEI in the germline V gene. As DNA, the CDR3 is TGTGCCAGCAGGCTTAACAGGGGCGACGCCGGGGAGCTGTTTTTT. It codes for CASRLNRGDAGELFF.

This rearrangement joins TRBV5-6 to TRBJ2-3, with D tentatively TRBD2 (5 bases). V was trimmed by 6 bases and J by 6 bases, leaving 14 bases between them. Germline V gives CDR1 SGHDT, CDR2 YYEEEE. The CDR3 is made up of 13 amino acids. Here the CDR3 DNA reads TGTGCCAGCACCAGAACTAGTCTTGATACGCAGTATTTT. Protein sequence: CASTRTSLDTQYF.

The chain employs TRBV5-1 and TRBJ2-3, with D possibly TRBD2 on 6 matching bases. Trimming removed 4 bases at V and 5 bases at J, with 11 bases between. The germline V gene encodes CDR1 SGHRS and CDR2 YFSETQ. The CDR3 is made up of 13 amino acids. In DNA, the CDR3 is TGCGCCAGCAGCGTATGGGGGGAAGATACGCAGTATTTT. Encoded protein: CASSVWGEDTQYF.

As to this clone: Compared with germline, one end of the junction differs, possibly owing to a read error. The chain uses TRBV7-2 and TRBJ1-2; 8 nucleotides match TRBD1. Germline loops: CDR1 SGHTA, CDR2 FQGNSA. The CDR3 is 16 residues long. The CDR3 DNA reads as TGTGCCAGCAGCTTATGGTCTACAGGGGGTAACTATGGCTACCCCTTC. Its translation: CASSLWSTGGNYGYPF.

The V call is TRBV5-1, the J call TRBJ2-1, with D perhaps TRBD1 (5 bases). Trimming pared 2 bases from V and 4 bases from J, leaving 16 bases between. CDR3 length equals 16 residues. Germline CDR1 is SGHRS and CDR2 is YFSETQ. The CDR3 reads CASSLIQGGAYNEQFF. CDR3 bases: TGCGCCAGCAGCTTAATCCAGGGCGGAGCATACAATGAGCAGTTCTTC.

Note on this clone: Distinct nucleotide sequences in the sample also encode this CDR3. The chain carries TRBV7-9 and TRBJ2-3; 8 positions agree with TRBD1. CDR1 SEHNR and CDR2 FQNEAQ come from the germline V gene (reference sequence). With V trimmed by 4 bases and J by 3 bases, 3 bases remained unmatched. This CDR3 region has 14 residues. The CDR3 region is CASSSYRGTDTQYF. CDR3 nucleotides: TGTGCCAGCAGCTCATACAGGGGGACAGATACGCAGTATTTT.

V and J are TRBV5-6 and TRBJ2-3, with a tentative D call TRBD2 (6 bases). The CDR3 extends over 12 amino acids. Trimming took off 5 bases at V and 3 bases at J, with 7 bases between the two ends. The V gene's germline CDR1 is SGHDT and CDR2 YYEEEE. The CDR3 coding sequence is TGTGCCAGCAGGGGGAGGACAGATACGCAGTATTTT. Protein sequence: CASRGRTDTQYF.

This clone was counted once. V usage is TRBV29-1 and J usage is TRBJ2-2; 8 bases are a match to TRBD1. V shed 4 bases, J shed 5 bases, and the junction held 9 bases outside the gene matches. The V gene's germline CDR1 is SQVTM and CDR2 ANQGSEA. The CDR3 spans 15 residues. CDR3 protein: CSVAPDRGRTGELFF. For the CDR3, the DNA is TGCAGCGTTGCCCCCGACAGGGGTCGAACCGGGGAGCTGTTTTTT.

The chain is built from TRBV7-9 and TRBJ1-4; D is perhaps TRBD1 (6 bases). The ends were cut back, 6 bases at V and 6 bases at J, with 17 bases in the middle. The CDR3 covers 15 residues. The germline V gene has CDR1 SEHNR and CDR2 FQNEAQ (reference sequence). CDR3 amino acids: CASRNHGGRDEKLFF. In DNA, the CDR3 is TGTGCCAGCAGGAACCACGGGGGGCGGGATGAAAAACTGTTTTTT.

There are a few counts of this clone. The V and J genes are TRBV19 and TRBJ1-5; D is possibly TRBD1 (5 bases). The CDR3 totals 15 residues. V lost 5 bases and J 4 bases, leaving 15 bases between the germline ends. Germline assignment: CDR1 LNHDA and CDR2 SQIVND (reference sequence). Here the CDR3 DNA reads TGTGCCAGTAGTGCCCTCTCAGGGAATAATCAGCCCCAGCATTTT. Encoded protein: CASSALSGNNQPQHF.

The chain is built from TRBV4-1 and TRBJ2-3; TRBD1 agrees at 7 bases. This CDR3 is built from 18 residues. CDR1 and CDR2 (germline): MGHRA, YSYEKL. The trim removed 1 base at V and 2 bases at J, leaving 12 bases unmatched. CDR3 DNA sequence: TGCGCCAGCAGCCAAGGACCAGACAGGGCGGATACCACAGATACGCAGTATTTT. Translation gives CASSQGPDRADTTDTQYF.

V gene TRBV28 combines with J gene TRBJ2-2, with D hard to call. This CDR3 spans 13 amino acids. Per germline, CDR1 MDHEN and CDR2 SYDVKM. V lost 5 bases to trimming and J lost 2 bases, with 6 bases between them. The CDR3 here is CASSLINTGELFF. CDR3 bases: TGTGCCAGCAGTCTTATAAACACCGGGGAGCTGTTTTTT.

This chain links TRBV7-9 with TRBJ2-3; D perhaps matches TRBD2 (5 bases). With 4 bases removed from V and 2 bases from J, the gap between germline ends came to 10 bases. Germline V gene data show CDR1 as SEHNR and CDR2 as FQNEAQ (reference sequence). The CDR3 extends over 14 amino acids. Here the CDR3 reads CASSYRELTDTQYF. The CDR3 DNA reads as TGTGCCAGCAGCTACCGGGAACTCACAGATACGCAGTATTTT. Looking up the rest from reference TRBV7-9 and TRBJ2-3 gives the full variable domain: DTGVSQNPRHKITKRGQNVTFRCDPISEHNRLYWYRQTLGQGPEFLTYFQNEAQLEKSRLLSDRFSAERPKGSFSTLEIQRTEQGDSAMYLCASSYRELTDTQYFGPGTRLTVL.

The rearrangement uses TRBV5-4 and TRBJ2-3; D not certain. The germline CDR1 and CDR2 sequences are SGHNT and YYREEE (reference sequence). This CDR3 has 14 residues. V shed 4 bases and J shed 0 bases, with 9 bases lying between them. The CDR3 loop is CASSPLTSTDTQYF. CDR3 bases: TGTGCCAGCAGCCCTCTGACTAGCACAGATACGCAGTATTTT.